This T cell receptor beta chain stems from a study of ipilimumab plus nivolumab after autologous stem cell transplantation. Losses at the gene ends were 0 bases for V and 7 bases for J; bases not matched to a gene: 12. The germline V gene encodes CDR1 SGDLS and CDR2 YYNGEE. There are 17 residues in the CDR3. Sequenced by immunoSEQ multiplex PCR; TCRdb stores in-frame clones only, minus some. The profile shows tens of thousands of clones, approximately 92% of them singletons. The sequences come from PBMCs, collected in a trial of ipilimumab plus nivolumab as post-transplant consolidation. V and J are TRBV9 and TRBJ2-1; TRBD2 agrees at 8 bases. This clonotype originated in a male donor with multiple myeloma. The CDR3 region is CASSVGPGTRYGNEQFF. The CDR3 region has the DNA TGTGCCAGCAGCGTAGGCCCAGGGACTAGGTATGGTAATGAGCAGTTCTTC.